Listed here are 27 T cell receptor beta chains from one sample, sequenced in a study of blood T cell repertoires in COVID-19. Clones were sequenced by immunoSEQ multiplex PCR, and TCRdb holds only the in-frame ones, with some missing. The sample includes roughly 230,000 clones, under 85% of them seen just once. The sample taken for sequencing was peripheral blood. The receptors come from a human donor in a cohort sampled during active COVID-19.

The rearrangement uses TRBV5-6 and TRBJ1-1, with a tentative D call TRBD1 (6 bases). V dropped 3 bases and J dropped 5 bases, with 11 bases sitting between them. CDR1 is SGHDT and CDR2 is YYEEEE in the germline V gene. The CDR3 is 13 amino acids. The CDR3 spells CASSWDTSTEAFF. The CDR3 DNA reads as TGTGCCAGCAGCTGGGACACGTCAACTGAAGCTTTCTTT.

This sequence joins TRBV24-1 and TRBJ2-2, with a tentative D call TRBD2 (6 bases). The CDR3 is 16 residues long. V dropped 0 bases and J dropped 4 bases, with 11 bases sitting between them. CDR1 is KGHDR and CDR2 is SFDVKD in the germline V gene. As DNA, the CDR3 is TGTGCCACCAGTGATTTGGTAAAGGAGGGCACCGGGGAGCTGTTTTTT. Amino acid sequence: CATSDLVKEGTGELFF.

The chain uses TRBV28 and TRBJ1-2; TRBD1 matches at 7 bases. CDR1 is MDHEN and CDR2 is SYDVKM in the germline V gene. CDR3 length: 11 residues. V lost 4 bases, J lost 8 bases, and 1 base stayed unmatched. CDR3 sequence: CASSWDSGYTF. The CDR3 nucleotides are TGTGCCAGCAGTTGGGACAGCGGCTACACCTTC.

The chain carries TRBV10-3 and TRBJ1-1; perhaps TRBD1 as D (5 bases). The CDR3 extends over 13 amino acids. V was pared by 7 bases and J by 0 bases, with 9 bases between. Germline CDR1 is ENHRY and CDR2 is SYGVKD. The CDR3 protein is CAITQTVNTEAFF. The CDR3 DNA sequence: TGTGCCATCACTCAGACAGTGAACACTGAAGCTTTCTTT.

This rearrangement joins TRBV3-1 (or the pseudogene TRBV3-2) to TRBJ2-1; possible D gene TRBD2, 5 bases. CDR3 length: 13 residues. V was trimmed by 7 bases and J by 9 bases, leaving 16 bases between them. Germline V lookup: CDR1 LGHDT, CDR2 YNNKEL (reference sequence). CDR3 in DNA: TGTGCCAGCACTCGCGGGTTAGGAATTGAGCAGTTCTTC. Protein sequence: CASTRGLGIEQFF.

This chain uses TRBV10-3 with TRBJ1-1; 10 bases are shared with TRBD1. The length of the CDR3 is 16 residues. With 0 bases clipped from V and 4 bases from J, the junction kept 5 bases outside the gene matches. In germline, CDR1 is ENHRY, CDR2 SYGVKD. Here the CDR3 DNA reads TGTGCCATCAGTGAGTCGCCGACAGGGGGCGGCACTGAAGCTTTCTTT. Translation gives CAISESPTGGGTEAFF.

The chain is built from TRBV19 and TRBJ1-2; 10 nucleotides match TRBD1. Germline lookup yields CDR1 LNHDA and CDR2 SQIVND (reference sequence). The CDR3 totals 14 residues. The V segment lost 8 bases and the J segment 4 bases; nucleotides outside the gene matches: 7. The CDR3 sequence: CASLRDRGSYGYTF. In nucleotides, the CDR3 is TGTGCCAGTCTCCGGGACAGGGGCTCCTATGGCTACACCTTC. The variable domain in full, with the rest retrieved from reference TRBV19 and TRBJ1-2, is DGGITQSPKYLFRKEGQNVTLSCEQNLNHDAMYWYRQDPGQGLRLIYYSQIVNDFQKGDIAEGYSVSREKKESFPLTVTSAQKNPTAFYLCASLRDRGSYGYTFGSGTRLTVV.

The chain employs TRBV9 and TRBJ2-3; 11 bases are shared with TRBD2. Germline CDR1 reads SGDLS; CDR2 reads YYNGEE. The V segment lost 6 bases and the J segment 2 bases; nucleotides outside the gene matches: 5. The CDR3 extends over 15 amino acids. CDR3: CASTASGGYTDTQYF. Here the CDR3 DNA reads TGTGCCAGCACGGCTAGCGGGGGGTACACAGATACGCAGTATTTT.

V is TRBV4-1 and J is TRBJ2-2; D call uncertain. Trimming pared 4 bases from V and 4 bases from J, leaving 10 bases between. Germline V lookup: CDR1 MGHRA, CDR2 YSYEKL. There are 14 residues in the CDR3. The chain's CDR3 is CASSPLGLTGELFF. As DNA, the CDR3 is TGCGCCAGCAGCCCCCTGGGCCTCACCGGGGAGCTGTTTTTT.

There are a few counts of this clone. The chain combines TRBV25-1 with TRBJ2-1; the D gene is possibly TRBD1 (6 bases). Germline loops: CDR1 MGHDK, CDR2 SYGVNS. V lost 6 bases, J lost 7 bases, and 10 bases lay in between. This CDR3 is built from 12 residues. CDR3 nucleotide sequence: TGTGCCAGCAGAGACAGGAGGAATGAGCAGTTCTTC. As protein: CASRDRRNEQFF. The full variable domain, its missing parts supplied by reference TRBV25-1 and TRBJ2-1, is EADIYQTPRYLVIGTGKKITLECSQTMGHDKMYWYQQDPGMELHLIHYSYGVNSTEKGDLSSESTVSRIRTEHFPLTLESARPSHTSQYLCASRDRRNEQFFGPGTRLTVL.

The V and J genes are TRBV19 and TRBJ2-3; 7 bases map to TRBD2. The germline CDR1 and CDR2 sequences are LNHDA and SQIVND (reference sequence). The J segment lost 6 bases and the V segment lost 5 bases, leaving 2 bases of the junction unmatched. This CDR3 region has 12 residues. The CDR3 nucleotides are TGTGCCAGTAGTTGGGGGGGGGATACGCAGTATTTT. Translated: CASSWGGDTQYF.

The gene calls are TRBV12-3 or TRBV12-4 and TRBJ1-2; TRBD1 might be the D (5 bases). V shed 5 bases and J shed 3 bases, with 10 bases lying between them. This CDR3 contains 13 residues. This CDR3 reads CASSPTEYYGYTF. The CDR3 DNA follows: TGTGCCAGCAGTCCGACAGAATACTATGGCTACACCTTC.

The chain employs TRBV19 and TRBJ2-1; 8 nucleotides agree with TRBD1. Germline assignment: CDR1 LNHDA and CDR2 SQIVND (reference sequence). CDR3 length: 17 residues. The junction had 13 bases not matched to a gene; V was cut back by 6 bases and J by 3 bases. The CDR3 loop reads CASRTGVDGRIYNEQFF. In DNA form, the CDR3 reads TGTGCCAGTAGGACAGGGGTTGACGGTAGGATCTACAATGAGCAGTTCTTC.

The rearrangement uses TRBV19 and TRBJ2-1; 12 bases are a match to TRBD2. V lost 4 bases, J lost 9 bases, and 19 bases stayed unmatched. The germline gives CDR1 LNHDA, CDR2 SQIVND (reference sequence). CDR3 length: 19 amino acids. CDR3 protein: CASSRRDLAGGPLRGEQFF. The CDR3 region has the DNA TGTGCCAGTAGTAGAAGGGATCTAGCGGGAGGGCCCCTTCGGGGTGAGCAGTTCTTC.

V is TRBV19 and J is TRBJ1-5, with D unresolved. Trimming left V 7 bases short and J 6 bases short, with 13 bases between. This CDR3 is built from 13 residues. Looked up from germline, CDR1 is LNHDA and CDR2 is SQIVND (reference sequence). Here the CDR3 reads CASTRTLAQPQHF. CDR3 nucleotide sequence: TGTGCCAGTACGAGGACTCTGGCTCAGCCCCAGCATTTT.

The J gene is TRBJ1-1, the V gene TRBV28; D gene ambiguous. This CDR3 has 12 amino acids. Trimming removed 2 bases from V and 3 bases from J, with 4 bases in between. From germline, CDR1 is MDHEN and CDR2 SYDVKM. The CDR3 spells CASSLIDTEAFF. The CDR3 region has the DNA TGTGCCAGCAGTTTAATCGACACTGAAGCTTTCTTT.

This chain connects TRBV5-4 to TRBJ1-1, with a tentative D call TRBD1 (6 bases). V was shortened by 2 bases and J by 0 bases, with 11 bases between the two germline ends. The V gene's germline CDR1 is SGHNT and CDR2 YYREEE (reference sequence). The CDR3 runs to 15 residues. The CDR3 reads CASSLQGNLNTEAFF. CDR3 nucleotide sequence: TGTGCCAGCAGCTTACAGGGAAACTTGAACACTGAAGCTTTCTTT. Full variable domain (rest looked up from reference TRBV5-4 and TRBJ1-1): ETGVTQSPTHLIKTRGQQVTLRCSSQSGHNTVSWYQQALGQGPQFIFQYYREEENGRGNFPPRFSGLQFPNYSSELNVNALELDDSALYLCASSLQGNLNTEAFFGQGTRLTVV.

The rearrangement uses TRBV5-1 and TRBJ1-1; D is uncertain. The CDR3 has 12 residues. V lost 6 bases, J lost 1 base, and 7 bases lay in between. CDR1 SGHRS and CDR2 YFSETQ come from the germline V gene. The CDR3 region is CASKQTNTEAFF. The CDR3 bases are TGCGCCAGCAAACAGACGAACACTGAAGCTTTCTTT.

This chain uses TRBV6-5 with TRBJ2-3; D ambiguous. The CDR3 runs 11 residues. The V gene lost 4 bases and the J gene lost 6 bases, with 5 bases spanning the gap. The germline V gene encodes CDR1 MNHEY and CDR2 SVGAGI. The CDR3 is CASSSQDTQYF. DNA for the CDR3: TGTGCCAGCAGTTCCCAGGATACGCAGTATTTT.

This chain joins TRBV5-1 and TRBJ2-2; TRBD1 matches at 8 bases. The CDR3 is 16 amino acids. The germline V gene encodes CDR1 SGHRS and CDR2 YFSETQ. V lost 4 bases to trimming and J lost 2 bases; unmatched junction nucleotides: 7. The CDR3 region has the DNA TGCGCCAGCAGCCGCGGACAGGGTAGTAACACCGGGGAGCTGTTTTTT. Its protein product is CASSRGQGSNTGELFF.

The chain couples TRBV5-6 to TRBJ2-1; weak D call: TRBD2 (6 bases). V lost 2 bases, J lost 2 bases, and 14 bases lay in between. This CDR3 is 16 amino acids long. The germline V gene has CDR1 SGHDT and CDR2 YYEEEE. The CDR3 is CASSFRRRATYNEQFF. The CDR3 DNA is TGTGCCAGCAGCTTTCGGAGGAGGGCCACCTACAATGAGCAGTTCTTC.

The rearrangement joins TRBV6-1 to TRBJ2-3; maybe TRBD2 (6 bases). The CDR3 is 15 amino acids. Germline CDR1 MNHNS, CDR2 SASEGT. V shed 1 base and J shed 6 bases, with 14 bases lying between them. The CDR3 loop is CASSEVKGSGDTQYF. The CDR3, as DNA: TGTGCCAGCAGTGAAGTGAAAGGGAGCGGGGATACGCAGTATTTT.

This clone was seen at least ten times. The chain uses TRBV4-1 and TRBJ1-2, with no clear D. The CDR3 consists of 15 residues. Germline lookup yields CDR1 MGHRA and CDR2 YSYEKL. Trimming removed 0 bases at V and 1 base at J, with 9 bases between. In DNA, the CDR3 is TGCGCCAGCAGCCAAGACACGGGATATAACTATGGCTACACCTTC. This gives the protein CASSQDTGYNYGYTF.

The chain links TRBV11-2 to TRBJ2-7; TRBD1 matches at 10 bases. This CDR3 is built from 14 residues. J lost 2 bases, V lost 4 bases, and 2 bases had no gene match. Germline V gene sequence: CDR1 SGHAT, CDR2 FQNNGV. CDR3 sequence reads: CASSWGQGPYEQYF. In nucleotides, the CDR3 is TGTGCCAGCAGCTGGGGACAGGGGCCCTACGAGCAGTACTTC. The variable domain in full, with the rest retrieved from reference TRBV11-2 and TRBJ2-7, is EAGVAQSPRYKIIEKRQSVAFWCNPISGHATLYWYQQILGQGPKLLIQFQNNGVVDDSQLPKDRFSAERLKGVDSTLKIQPAKLEDSAVYLCASSWGQGPYEQYFGPGTRLTVT.

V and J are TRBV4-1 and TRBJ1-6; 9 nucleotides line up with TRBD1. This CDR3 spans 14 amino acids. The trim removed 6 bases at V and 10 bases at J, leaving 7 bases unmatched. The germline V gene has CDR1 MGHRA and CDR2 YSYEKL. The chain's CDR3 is CASRPGTGYSPLHF. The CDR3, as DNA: TGCGCCAGCAGACCCGGGACAGGGTACTCACCCCTCCACTTT.

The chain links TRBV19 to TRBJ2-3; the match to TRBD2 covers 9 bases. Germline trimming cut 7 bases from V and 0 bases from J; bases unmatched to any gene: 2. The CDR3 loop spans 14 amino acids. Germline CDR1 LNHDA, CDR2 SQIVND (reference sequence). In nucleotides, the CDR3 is TGTGCCAGTACCACTAGCGGGAGCACAGATACGCAGTATTTT. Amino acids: CASTTSGSTDTQYF.

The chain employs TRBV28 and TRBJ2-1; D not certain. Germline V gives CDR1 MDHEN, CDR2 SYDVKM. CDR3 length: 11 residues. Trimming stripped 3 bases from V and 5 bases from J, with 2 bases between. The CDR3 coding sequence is TGTGCCAGCAGTTTTAACAATGAGCAGTTCTTC. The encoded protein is CASSFNNEQFF.